This T cell receptor beta chain was profiled in a study of chemoradiotherapy in HPV16-positive cancers. Looking at the study overall: Functional T-cell assays on a couple of HPV16-positive patients' cells defined candidate HPV-specific clones and common TCR motifs. General study points: HPV-responsive T-cell expansion during chemoradiotherapy was linked to improved recurrence-free survival in HPV16-positive patients. Candidate HPV-specific clones and E7-related TCR motifs grew in tumor during treatment.

Samples were taken several times over chemoradiotherapy. Comment on this clone: Its target is not known.

This CDR3 is 20 amino acids long. In germline, CDR1 is MNHNS, CDR2 SASEGT. V was shortened by 4 bases and J by 0 bases, with 25 bases between the two germline ends. Measured with immunoSEQ multiplex PCR; TCRdb has only the in-frame clones, and not every one. The data show 7,500 to 8,000 clones, roughly 84% seen once. The J gene is TRBJ2-1, the V gene TRBV6-1; a weak D match, TRBD2 (7 bases). The source material was tumor tissue, sampled from a patient who underwent chemoradiotherapy. The sequence was obtained from a human donor with HPV-associated anogenital cancer. DNA of the CDR3: TGTGCCAGCAGTGGGCCTAGGGGGGGGGCCCTTCCCAGCTCCTACAATGAGCAGTTCTTC. Translated: CASSGPRGGALPSSYNEQFF.